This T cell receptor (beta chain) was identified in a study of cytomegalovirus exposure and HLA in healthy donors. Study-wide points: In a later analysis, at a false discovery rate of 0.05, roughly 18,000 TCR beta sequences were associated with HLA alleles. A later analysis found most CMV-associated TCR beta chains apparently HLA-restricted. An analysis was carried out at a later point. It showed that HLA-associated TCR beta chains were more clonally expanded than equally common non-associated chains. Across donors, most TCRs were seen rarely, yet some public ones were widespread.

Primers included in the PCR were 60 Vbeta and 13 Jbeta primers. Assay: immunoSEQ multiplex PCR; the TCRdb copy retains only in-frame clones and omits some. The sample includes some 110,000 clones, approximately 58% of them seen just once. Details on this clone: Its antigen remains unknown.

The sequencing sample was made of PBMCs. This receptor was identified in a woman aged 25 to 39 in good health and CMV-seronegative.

The CDR3 DNA sequence: TGTGCCAGCAGTCCCGGACTAGCGGGCTACTCCTACGAGCAGTACTTC. This translates into CASSPGLAGYSYEQYF. The rearrangement uses TRBV7-9 and TRBJ2-7; 11 nucleotides align to TRBD2. V shed 6 bases, J shed 0 bases, and the junction held 7 bases outside the gene matches. CDR3 length: 16 amino acids. Germline V gene sequence: CDR1 SEHNR, CDR2 FQNEAQ (reference sequence).